This is a list of T cell receptor beta chains from one sample in a study of T cell responses to AZD1222 COVID-19 vaccine. Sequencing used immunoSEQ multiplex PCR; TCRdb keeps in-frame clones, though not all of them. The repertoire holds 50,000 to 65,000 clones, with roughly 90% as singletons. Source: peripheral blood, taken 28 days after the second AZD1222 dose. These receptors came from an adult who received the AZD1222 COVID-19 vaccine. CDR3s include the opening cysteine and the closing phenylalanine or tryptophan. A D gene is named only where the DNA matches it firmly. The size field is filled for only some rows; it gives once, few, many or a size class.

j_call clone_size cdr3_length v_call d_call cdr3_aa cdr3_nt
TRBJ1-2 - 12 TRBV7-9 TRBD1 CASSPDRAGYTF TGTGCCAGCAGCCCAGACAGGGCGGGCTACACCTTC
TRBJ2-5 - 13 TRBV3-1/TRBV3-2 - CASSQTRRETQYF TGTGCCAGCAGCCAAACCCGAAGGGAGACCCAGTACTTC
TRBJ1-2 - 14 TRBV5-1 - CASSFGDRDYGYTF TGCGCCAGCAGCTTCGGGGACCGAGACTATGGCTACACCTTC
TRBJ1-5 few 16 TRBV21-1 - CASSKADRLSNQPQHF TGTGCCAGCAGCAAAGCGGACAGATTAAGCAATCAGCCCCAGCATTTT
TRBJ2-1 - 15 TRBV9 - CASSVGGLSYNEQFF TGTGCCAGCAGCGTGGGGGGGCTCTCCTACAATGAGCAGTTCTTC
TRBJ1-5 - 13 TRBV6-5 - CASAGYSNQPQHF TGTGCCAGCGCGGGCTATAGCAATCAGCCCCAGCATTTT
TRBJ2-1 - 15 TRBV7-2 TRBD1 CASSMDRGSYNEQFF TGTGCCAGCAGCATGGACAGGGGTTCCTACAATGAGCAGTTCTTC
TRBJ1-2 - 14 TRBV7-8 - CASSLARTAGSYTF TGTGCCAGCAGCTTAGCGCGGACAGCGGGGAGCTACACCTTC
TRBJ2-1 - 13 TRBV28 - CASSSQPNNEQFF TGTGCCAGCAGTAGTCAACCGAACAATGAGCAGTTCTTC
TRBJ2-7 - 13 TRBV10-3 - CAISDTDKYEQYF TGTGCCATCAGTGACACAGACAAGTACGAGCAGTACTTC
TRBJ1-1 once 17 TRBV27 TRBD1 CASSPWTGGRRNTEAFF TGTGCCAGCAGTCCGTGGACAGGGGGTCGGAGGAACACTGAAGCTTTCTTT
TRBJ2-7 - 15 TRBV7-6 - CASSSASTMGDEQYF TGTGCCAGCAGCTCCGCCTCTACTATGGGCGACGAGCAGTACTTC
TRBJ1-2 - 16 TRBV5-7 TRBD1 CASRDVTGGFNYGYTF TGTGCCAGCAGGGACGTCACAGGGGGCTTCAACTATGGCTACACCTTC
TRBJ1-6 - 14 TRBV7-8 - CASRLQGGGSPLHF TGTGCCAGCAGACTACAGGGAGGGGGTTCACCCCTCCACTTT
TRBJ1-1 once 13 TRBV7-9 TRBD1 CASSGQGAAEAFF TGTGCCAGCAGCGGACAGGGGGCCGCTGAAGCTTTCTTT
TRBJ1-2 - 15 TRBV5-1 TRBD1 CASSFTGVPTYGYTF TGCGCCAGCAGCTTCACAGGGGTCCCAACCTATGGCTACACCTTC
TRBJ2-7 few 13 TRBV27 - CASSLVGSYEQYF TGTGCCAGCAGTTTAGTAGGGTCCTACGAGCAGTACTTC
TRBJ2-2 - 11 TRBV10-3 - CAIKNTGELFF TGTGCCATCAAGAACACCGGGGAGCTGTTTTTT
TRBJ2-1 - 15 TRBV11-3 - CASSPGRAVYNEQFF TGTGCCAGCAGCCCCGGCCGAGCGGTCTACAATGAGCAGTTCTTC
TRBJ1-5 - 14 TRBV28 - CASLYGWGNQPQHF TGTGCCAGCCTGTACGGTTGGGGCAATCAGCCCCAGCATTTT
TRBJ2-7 - 15 TRBV6-5 TRBD1 CASSFRGQSSYEQYF TGTGCCAGCAGTTTCCGGGGACAGAGCTCCTACGAGCAGTACTTC
TRBJ2-1 - 21 TRBV3-1/TRBV3-2 TRBD2 CASSPRLEGLAGALNYNEQFF TGTGCCAGCAGCCCGAGACTCGAGGGGCTAGCGGGGGCCCTCAACTACAATGAGCAGTTCTTC
TRBJ2-7 - 15 TRBV28 TRBD1 CASNPGDRNLYEQYF TGTGCCAGCAATCCCGGGGACAGGAATCTCTACGAGCAGTACTTC
TRBJ1-5 - 15 TRBV10-3 TRBD1 CATRKQGEYNQPQHF TGTGCCACCCGAAAACAGGGGGAATACAATCAGCCCCAGCATTTT
TRBJ1-1 once 14 TRBV7-9 - CASSLVVGGTEAFF TGTGCCAGCAGCTTAGTTGTAGGGGGGACTGAAGCTTTCTTT
TRBJ2-3 - 15 TRBV28 - CASSTEGRGTDTQYF TGTGCCAGCAGTACGGAAGGGAGGGGGACAGATACGCAGTATTTT
TRBJ1-2 - 14 TRBV7-3 - CASSLIPSGGGYTF TGTGCCAGCAGCTTAATACCCTCGGGCGGGGGCTACACCTTC
TRBJ2-5 once 13 TRBV6-1 - CASSESGWGAQYF TGTGCCAGCAGTGAAAGCGGTTGGGGGGCCCAGTACTTC
TRBJ1-1 - 15 TRBV9 - CASSVGRTVNTEAFF TGTGCCAGCAGCGTAGGGAGGACAGTGAACACTGAAGCTTTCTTT